This entry concerns a single T cell receptor (beta chain). The target antigen is unknown. Here immunoSEQ multiplex PCR was the method, and the copy in TCRdb shows in-frame clones only, minus some. Among almost 35,000 clones listed, about 88% were seen once. This sample is part of a study of regulatory dendritic cells for organ transplantation. CD4+ or CD8+ T cells were sorted as naive CD45RA+ or memory CD45RO+. Trimming left V 0 bases short and J 3 bases short, with 8 bases between. Germline values: CDR1 KGHSH, CDR2 LQKENI. The CDR3 covers 14 residues. Regarding the study as a whole: Naive CD4+ and CD8+ repertoires were highly diverse; memory CD8+ was most oligoclonal.

This receptor was identified in a human donor in good health. Sequenced material: naive CD4+ T cells from blood. Subset indicated: CD45RA+ naive T cells. This chain uses TRBV18 with TRBJ1-1; the D is unclear. CDR3 bases: TGTGCCAGCTCACCACCCAGAGACTACACTGAAGCTTTCTTT. It translates to CASSPPRDYTEAFF.